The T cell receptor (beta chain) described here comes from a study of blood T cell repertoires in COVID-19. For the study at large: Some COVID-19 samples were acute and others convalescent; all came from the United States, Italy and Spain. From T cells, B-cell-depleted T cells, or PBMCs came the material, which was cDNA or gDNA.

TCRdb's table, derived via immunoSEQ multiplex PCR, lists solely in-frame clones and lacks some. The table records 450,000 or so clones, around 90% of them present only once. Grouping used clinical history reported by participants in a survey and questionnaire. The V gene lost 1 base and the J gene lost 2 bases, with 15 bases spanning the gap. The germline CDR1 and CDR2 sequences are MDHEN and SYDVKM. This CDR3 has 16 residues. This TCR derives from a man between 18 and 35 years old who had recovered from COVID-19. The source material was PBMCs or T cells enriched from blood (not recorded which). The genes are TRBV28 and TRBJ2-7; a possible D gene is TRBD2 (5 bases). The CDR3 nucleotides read TGTGCCAGCAGTTTATATCTCGCGGGCACCCCCTACGAGCAGTACTTC. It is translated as CASSLYLAGTPYEQYF.